These 24 T cell receptor beta chains were all obtained from the same sample, sequenced in a study of T-cell reconstitution after alpha-beta-depleted transplantation in children. It was with unique molecular identifiers that the TCRbeta library was prepared. TCRdb independently ran MiXCR on the PCR reads; one entry per CDR3 protein. The data show 95,000 to 120,000 distinct CDR3 sequences, approximately 6.4% seen once. The sample was PBMCs, mostly from graft donor cells, taken 360 days after TCRalphabeta/CD19-depleted stem cell transplant. The receptor source for this set is a male patient aged 2-10 years who had a stem cell transplant for acute lymphoblastic leukemia, so the T cells may come from the graft donor.

In this sample, this clonotype turned up a few times. The chain's CDR3 is CASYSGPPDEQYF. Here the CDR3 DNA reads TGCGCCTCCTATTCGGGACCGCCCGACGAGCAGTACTTC. The J gene is TRBJ2-7, the V gene TRBV10-2, with D perhaps TRBD1 or TRBD2 (5 bases each). Trimming stripped 11 bases from V and 5 bases from J, with 19 bases between. CDR3 length: 13 amino acids. Germline CDR1 reads WSHSY; CDR2 reads SAAADI.

This chain connects TRBV20-1 to TRBJ1-4, with D unresolved. The V and J ends lost 6 bases and 5 bases respectively, with 16 bases between them. Germline CDR1 reads DFQATT; CDR2 reads SNEGSKA (reference sequence). The length of the CDR3 is 14 residues. The CDR3 DNA sequence: TGCAGTGCCTTCTTCGGGGTTTTCAATGAAAAACTGTTTTTT. Translated: CSAFFGVFNEKLFF.

Worth noting for this clonotype: This sequence may be a read error, since a much larger clone differs from it by one base. CDR3 residues: CATSLYGGTGELFF. Here the CDR3 DNA reads TGTGCCACCAGCTTATACGGCGGAACCGGGGAGCTGTTTTTT. The rearrangement joins TRBV7-3 to TRBJ2-2; D uncertain. This CDR3 spans 14 amino acids. CDR1 is SGHTA and CDR2 is FQGTGA in the germline V gene.

This clonotype has ten or more counts. The chain has TRBV15 and TRBJ2-5; D may correspond to TRBD1 or TRBD2 (5 bases each). The CDR3 is 13 amino acids. Per the germline V gene, CDR1 is LNHNV and CDR2 is YYDKDF (reference sequence). With 5 bases removed from V and 0 bases from J, the gap between germline ends came to 7 bases. This chain's CDR3 is CATSEGYQETQYF. CDR3 bases: TGTGCCACCAGCGAGGGGTACCAAGAGACCCAGTACTTC.

At least ten counts were recorded for this clonotype. V gene TRBV5-1 combines with J gene TRBJ2-3; 10 bases match TRBD1. Trimming removed 4 bases from V and 1 base from J; junction bases left unmatched: 6. CDR1 is SGHRS, CDR2 YFSETQ, per germline. The CDR3 is made up of 16 amino acids. The CDR3 DNA is TGCGCCAGCAGCCTAAGACAGGGGGCGGGCACAGATACGCAGTATTTT. Translation: CASSLRQGAGTDTQYF.

At least ten counts were recorded for this clonotype. The chain carries TRBV5-1 and TRBJ2-5; D assignment may be TRBD1 or TRBD2 (6 bases each). V lost 4 bases and J 5 bases, leaving 21 bases between the germline ends. There are 16 residues in the CDR3. CDR1 is SGHRS, CDR2 YFSETQ, per germline. CDR3 nucleotides: TGCGCCAGCAGCACCGTGGGGGCGGTCGGAGGGGAGACCCAGTACTTC. It translates to CASSTVGAVGGETQYF.

Ten or more counts support this clonotype. The V gene is TRBV29-1, the J gene TRBJ2-7; tentative D call: TRBD2 (5 bases). The CDR3 spans 14 residues. Germline lookup yields CDR1 SQVTM and CDR2 ANQGSEA. V was pared by 8 bases and J by 5 bases, with 22 bases between. Written as DNA, the CDR3 is TGCAGCTTTGGAGGCGGAACAAGACCAAACGAGCAGTACTTC. Encoded protein: CSFGGGTRPNEQYF.

V gene TRBV7-9 combines with J gene TRBJ2-2; no firm D call. The CDR3 loop spans 13 amino acids. V was shortened by 7 bases and J by 7 bases, with 13 bases between the two germline ends. Germline assignment: CDR1 SEHNR and CDR2 FQNEAQ (reference sequence). The CDR3 region is CASNRALDGELFF. The CDR3 DNA is TGTGCCAGCAACCGGGCCTTAGACGGGGAGCTGTTTTTT.

The rearrangement uses TRBV15 and TRBJ1-1; 9 positions match TRBD1. Germline values: CDR1 LNHNV, CDR2 YYDKDF (reference sequence). After removal of 1 base from V and 1 base from J, the junction contained 7 bases not matched to a gene. The CDR3 loop spans 17 amino acids. CDR3: CATSRGPGTGTNTEAFF. The CDR3 DNA reads TGTGCCACCAGCAGAGGTCCCGGGACAGGGACGAACACTGAAGCTTTCTTT. Filled out from reference TRBV15 and TRBJ1-1, the complete variable domain reads DAMVIQNPRYQVTQFGKPVTLSCSQTLNHNVMYWYQQKSSQAPKLLFHYYDKDFNNEADTPDNFQSRRPNTSFCFLDIRSPGLGDTAMYLCATSRGPGTGTNTEAFFGQGTRLTVV.

This clonotype was detected ten times or more. The chain couples TRBV16 to TRBJ2-7, with D possibly being TRBD1 (5 bases). CDR1 and CDR2 (germline): KGHSY, FQNENV. The CDR3 is made up of 11 amino acids. V lost 3 bases and J 5 bases, leaving 5 bases between the germline ends. The CDR3 DNA follows: TGTGCCAGCAGCCACAGGGACGAGCAGTACTTC. Translating it yields CASSHRDEQYF.

This clonotype was counted a few times. The CDR3 here is CSAKPDRLTYEQYF. DNA of the CDR3: TGCAGTGCTAAGCCGGACCGGTTAACCTACGAGCAGTACTTC. V usage is TRBV20-1 and J usage is TRBJ2-7; no clear D. The CDR3 is made up of 14 amino acids. Trimming removed 4 bases from V and 2 bases from J, with 15 bases in between. Per the germline V gene, CDR1 is DFQATT and CDR2 is SNEGSKA (reference sequence).

This clonotype came up many times. The chain links TRBV20-1 to TRBJ2-5; D may correspond to TRBD1 or TRBD2 (5 bases each). Trimming removed 4 bases from V and 11 bases from J, with 11 bases in between. CDR1 is DFQATT, CDR2 SNEGSKA, per germline (reference sequence). The CDR3 extends over 10 amino acids. As DNA, the CDR3 is TGCAGTGCTACCCGGGGCGGGCAGTACTTC. Encoded protein: CSATRGGQYF.

A remark on this clonotype: One junction end does not reproduce the germline sequence, and a read error may be involved. This chain links TRBV6-5 with TRBJ2-7; 7 bases fit TRBD2. The CDR3 has 15 amino acids. Germline loops: CDR1 MNHEY, CDR2 SVGAGI. The CDR3 protein is CASSYSSSGSYDQYF. The CDR3 DNA sequence: TGTGCCAGCAGTTACTCGTCTAGCGGTTCCTACGATCAGTACTTC.

J is TRBJ2-5 and V is TRBV6-2 or TRBV6-3; the D gene is possibly TRBD1 (6 bases). The CDR3 loop spans 16 amino acids. V dropped 4 bases and J dropped 5 bases, with 20 bases sitting between them. Germline V lookup: CDR1 MNHEY, CDR2 SVGEGT. As DNA, the CDR3 is TGTGCCAGCAGTTTCCTTCGAGTTTACAGGGATGAGACCCAGTACTTC. As protein: CASSFLRVYRDETQYF.

This clonotype was seen ten or more times. The chain employs TRBV25-1 and TRBJ1-6; D remains ambiguous. Trimming cost V 5 bases and J 9 bases, with 11 bases left between them. The CDR3 extends over 13 amino acids. Germline loops: CDR1 MGHDK, CDR2 SYGVNS. This CDR3 reads CASSKGLSSPLHF. The CDR3 DNA reads as TGTGCCAGCAGTAAGGGTCTATCTTCACCCCTCCACTTT.

Remarks on this clonotype: Possible read error: a much larger clone is one base away. V is TRBV3-1 and J is TRBJ2-1; D call uncertain. This CDR3 comprises 15 residues. In germline, CDR1 is LGHDT, CDR2 YNNKEL (reference sequence). The CDR3 coding sequence is TGTGCCAGCTGCCAGGCCCACGGAGCCTACAATGAGCAGTTCTTC. This gives the protein CASCQAHGAYNEQFF.

This clonotype occurred many times. This chain links TRBV4-3 with TRBJ1-2; D is unclear. V lost 1 base to trimming and J lost 4 bases, with 13 bases between them. CDR1 is LGHNA and CDR2 is YSLEER in the germline V gene. The CDR3 runs 15 residues. The chain's CDR3 is CASSQVRGRSYGYTF. CDR3 sequence (DNA): TGCGCCAGCAGCCAAGTTCGGGGTAGGAGCTATGGCTACACCTTC.

This sequence joins TRBV7-9 and TRBJ1-1; maybe TRBD1 (5 bases). In germline, CDR1 is SEHNR, CDR2 FQNEAQ (reference sequence). The CDR3 spans 14 residues. The V end was cut by 3 bases, the J end by 6 bases, with 14 bases between. The CDR3: CASSFWTLQSEAFF. CDR3 nucleotide sequence: TGTGCCAGCAGCTTTTGGACATTGCAGTCTGAAGCTTTCTTT.

This clonotype was counted a few times. The chain links TRBV11-3 to TRBJ2-2; 7 bases align to TRBD1. The germline V gene encodes CDR1 SGHNT and CDR2 YENEEA. The CDR3 runs to 15 residues. V shed 4 bases and J 2 bases; nucleotides not matched to a gene: 4. The CDR3 is CASSSGGRNTGELFF. For the CDR3, the DNA is TGTGCCAGCAGCTCAGGGGGAAGAAACACCGGGGAGCTGTTTTTT.

The chain joins TRBV27 to TRBJ2-2; 12 nucleotides line up with TRBD2. The CDR3 consists of 18 residues. The ends lost 6 bases at V and 7 bases at J; junction bases unmatched: 15. From germline, CDR1 is MNHEY and CDR2 SMNVEV (reference sequence). CDR3 nucleotides: TGTGCCAGCAGGAGAGGGACTAGCGGGTGGTCCTGGGGCGGGGAGCTGTTTTTT. Translation: CASRRGTSGWSWGGELFF.

This clonotype was observed at least ten times. At one end the junction does not follow the germline gene, possibly because of a read error. The chain uses TRBV4-3 and TRBJ2-2; D gene uncertain. Germline V CDR1 and CDR2: LGHNA, YSLEER. The CDR3 contains 16 residues. CDR3: CASSRELSENTGQLFF. DNA of the CDR3: TGCGCCAGCAGCCGAGAGCTGTCGGAGAACACCGGGCAGCTGTTTTTT.

The rearrangement joins TRBV2 to TRBJ1-5, with 11 bases aligning to TRBD1. This CDR3 spans 15 amino acids. Per the germline V gene, CDR1 is SNHLY and CDR2 is FYNNEI. Trimming removed 8 bases from V and 0 bases from J; junction bases left unmatched: 3. The CDR3 region has the DNA TGTGCCAGCGGGACAGGGGGATTTAGCAATCAGCCCCAGCATTTT. Translation: CASGTGGFSNQPQHF.

In its sample, this clonotype was seen a few times. V and J are TRBV6-2 or TRBV6-3 and TRBJ2-5; TRBD1 agrees at 8 bases. V shed 5 bases and J 3 bases; nucleotides not matched to a gene: 2. This CDR3 has 13 residues. Germline V gives CDR1 MNHEY, CDR2 SVGEGT. CDR3 bases: TGTGCCAGCAGTCGGACAGGGAAAGAGACCCAGTACTTC. The encoded protein is CASSRTGKETQYF.

The chain is built from TRBV7-2 and TRBJ2-2; TRBD2 matches 10 bases. Germline V CDR1 and CDR2: SGHTA, FQGNSA. The CDR3 totals 15 residues. After removal of 1 base from V and 7 bases from J, the junction contained 3 bases not matched to a gene. The CDR3 sequence is CASSLVSGGVGELFF. CDR3 coding DNA: TGTGCCAGCAGCTTAGTGAGCGGGGGGGTCGGGGAGCTGTTTTTT.